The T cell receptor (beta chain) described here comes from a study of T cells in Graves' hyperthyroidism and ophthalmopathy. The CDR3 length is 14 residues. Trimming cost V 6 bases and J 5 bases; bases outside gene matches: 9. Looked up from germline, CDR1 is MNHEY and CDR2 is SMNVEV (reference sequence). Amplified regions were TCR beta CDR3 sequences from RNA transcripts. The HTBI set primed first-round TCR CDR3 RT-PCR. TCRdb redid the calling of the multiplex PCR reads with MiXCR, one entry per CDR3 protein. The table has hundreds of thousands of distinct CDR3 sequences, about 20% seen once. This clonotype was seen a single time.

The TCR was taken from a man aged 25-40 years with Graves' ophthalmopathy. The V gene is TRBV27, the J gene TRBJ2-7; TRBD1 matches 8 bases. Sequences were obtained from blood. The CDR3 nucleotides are TGTGCCAGCAGCGCCCCGGACAGGGCCCACGAGCAGTACTTC. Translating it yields CASSAPDRAHEQYF.